This T cell receptor beta chain came from a study of CD8+ T cells in alopecia areata. V was shortened by 1 base and J by 4 bases, with 17 bases between the two germline ends. CDR3 length: 17 residues. The germline CDR1 and CDR2 sequences are SGHDT and YYEEEE. Five patients' CD4+ populations were sorted into CD25+CD127- cells. Sorting from PBMCs produced CD4+ and CD8+ T cells. cDNA serving as the sequencing template came from extracted, reverse transcribed RNA. This table comes from immunoSEQ multiplex PCR, and its TCRdb copy is limited to in-frame clones, with some not included. This sample has 35,000 to 45,000 clones, with 45% to 70% found just once.

This receptor was taken from a human donor with alopecia areata. The material sequenced was CD4+ Tregs sorted from blood. The V gene is TRBV5-6, the J gene TRBJ2-2; D perhaps matches TRBD2 (7 bases). The CDR3 loop is CASSLNRGARGTGELFF. The CDR3 DNA follows: TGTGCCAGCAGCTTGAATCGGGGGGCGAGGGGCACCGGGGAGCTGTTTTTT. The full variable domain, its missing parts supplied by reference TRBV5-6 and TRBJ2-2, is DAGVTQSPTHLIKTRGQQVTLRCSPKSGHDTVSWYQQALGQGPQFIFQYYEEEERQRGNFPDRFSGHQFPNYSSELNVNALLLGDSALYLCASSLNRGARGTGELFFGEGSRLTVL.